This section outlines one T cell receptor (beta chain) sequence together with its context. In germline, CDR1 is SGHDT, CDR2 YYEEEE. The CDR3 runs to 14 residues. V gave up 4 bases and J gave up 0 bases, with 10 bases separating them. With survey level as its setting, the immunoSEQ assay was v3.0. Profiled with immunoSEQ multiplex PCR; TCRdb holds only in-frame clones, not every one. Among about 35,000 clones, 94% were seen once, and the ten largest hold 3.6%. Donors each had at least one pre-ART PBMC sample and at least two post-ART ones. HIV-positive participants were all treated in the United States. The data were obtained in a study of long-term antiretroviral therapy in people with HIV. At the level of the study: Of all samples, the earliest predate the 2015 immediate-ART recommendation by about a decade.

This sequence originates from a woman aged 50 to 60 with HIV. The material sequenced was unsorted PBMCs, taken 4.1 years after starting antiretroviral therapy. The chain links TRBV5-6 to TRBJ1-1; D is unresolved. In nucleotides, the CDR3 is TGTGCCAGCAGCCCCCGACAAATGAACACTGAAGCTTTCTTT. It is translated as CASSPRQMNTEAFF.